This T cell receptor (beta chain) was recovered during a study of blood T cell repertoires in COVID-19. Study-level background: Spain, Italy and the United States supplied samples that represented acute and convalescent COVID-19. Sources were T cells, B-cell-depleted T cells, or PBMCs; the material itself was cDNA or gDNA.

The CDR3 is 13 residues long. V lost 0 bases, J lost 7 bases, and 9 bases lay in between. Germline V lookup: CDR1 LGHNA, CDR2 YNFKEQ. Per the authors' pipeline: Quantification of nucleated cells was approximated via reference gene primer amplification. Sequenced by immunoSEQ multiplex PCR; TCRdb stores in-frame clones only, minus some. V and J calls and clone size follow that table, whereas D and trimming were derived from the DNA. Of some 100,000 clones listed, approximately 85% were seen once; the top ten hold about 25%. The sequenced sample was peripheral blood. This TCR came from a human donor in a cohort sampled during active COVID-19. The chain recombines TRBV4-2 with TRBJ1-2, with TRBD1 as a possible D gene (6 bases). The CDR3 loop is CASSQDTGTGYTF. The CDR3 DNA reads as TGTGCCAGCAGCCAAGATACAGGGACTGGCTACACCTTC.